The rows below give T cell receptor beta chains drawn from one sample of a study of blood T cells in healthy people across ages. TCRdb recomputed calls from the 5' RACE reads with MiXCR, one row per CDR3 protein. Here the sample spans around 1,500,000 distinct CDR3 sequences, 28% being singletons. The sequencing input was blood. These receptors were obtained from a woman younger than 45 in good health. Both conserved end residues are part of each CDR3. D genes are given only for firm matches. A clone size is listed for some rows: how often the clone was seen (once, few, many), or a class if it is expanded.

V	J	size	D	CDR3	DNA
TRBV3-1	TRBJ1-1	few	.	CASSPGDFAEAFF	TGTGCCAGCAGCCCAGGGGATTTCGCTGAAGCTTTCTTT
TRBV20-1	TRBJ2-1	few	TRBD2	CSVDSGGPYNEQFF	TGCAGTGTAGACAGCGGGGGGCCGTACAATGAGCAGTTCTTC
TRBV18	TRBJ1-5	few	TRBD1	CASSPATGGSQPQHF	TGTGCCAGCTCACCAGCGACAGGGGGCAGTCAGCCCCAGCATTTT
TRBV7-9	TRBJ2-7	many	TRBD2	CASSLSGRKYEQYF	TGTGCCAGCAGCTTAAGCGGGAGGAAGTACGAGCAGTACTTC
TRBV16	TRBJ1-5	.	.	CASSQSLTVNQPQHF	TGTGCCAGCAGCCAATCGTTAACAGTCAATCAGCCCCAGCATTTT
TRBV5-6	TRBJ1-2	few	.	CASRKGVDHGYTF	TGTGCCAGCAGGAAAGGCGTAGACCATGGCTACACCTTC
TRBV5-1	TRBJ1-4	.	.	CASSLAGPGTNEKLFF	TGCGCCAGCAGCTTGGCCGGGCCCGGGACTAATGAAAAACTGTTTTTT
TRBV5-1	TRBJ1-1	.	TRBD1	CASSFSGQMNTEAFF	TGCGCCAGCAGCTTTTCGGGACAGATGAACACTGAAGCTTTCTTT
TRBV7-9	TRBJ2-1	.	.	CASSPGGWWQFF	TGTGCCAGCAGCCCCGGTGGGTGGTGGCAGTTCTTC
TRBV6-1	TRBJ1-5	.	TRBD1	CASTGQGMGGNQPQHF	TGTGCCAGCACCGGACAGGGTATGGGTGGCAATCAGCCCCAGCATTTT
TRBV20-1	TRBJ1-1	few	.	CSARDTRLRNTEAFF	TGCAGTGCTAGAGATACGAGACTTCGGAACACTGAAGCTTTCTTT
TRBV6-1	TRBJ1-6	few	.	CASLSAVSPLHF	TGTGCCAGCCTCTCGGCAGTTTCACCCCTCCACTTT
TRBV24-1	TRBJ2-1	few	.	CALRDGSYNEQFF	TGTGCCTTGAGGGACGGTTCCTACAATGAGCAGTTCTTC
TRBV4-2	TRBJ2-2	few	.	CASSQEGTPTGELFF	TGTGCCAGCAGCCAAGAGGGGACACCTACCGGGGAGCTGTTTTTT
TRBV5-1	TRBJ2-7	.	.	CASSLIRGSSYNEQYF	TGCGCCAGCAGCTTAATCCGGGGGAGCTCCTACAATGAGCAGTACTTC
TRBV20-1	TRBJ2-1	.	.	CSASLAFGLQFF	TGCAGTGCTAGCTTGGCCTTCGGCCTGCAGTTCTTC
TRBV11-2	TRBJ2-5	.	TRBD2	CASSDGTSGRARETQYF	TGTGCCAGCAGCGACGGGACTAGCGGGAGGGCCCGTGAGACCCAGTACTTC
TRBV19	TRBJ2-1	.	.	CASSPRDLDEQFF	TGTGCCAGTAGTCCCCGGGACTTGGATGAGCAGTTCTTC
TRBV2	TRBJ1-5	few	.	CASSAGAGPGGPQHF	TGTGCCAGCAGTGCAGGTGCAGGGCCGGGTGGGCCCCAGCATTTT
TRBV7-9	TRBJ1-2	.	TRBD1	CASSLRTGPGGYTF	TGTGCCAGCAGCTTGCGGACAGGCCCGGGAGGCTACACCTTC
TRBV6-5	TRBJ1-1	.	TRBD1	CASHSQGAGNTEAFF	TGTGCCAGCCATTCCCAGGGGGCGGGGAACACTGAAGCTTTCTTT
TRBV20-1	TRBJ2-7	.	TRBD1	CSAPNRGQGTHEQYF	TGCAGTGCGCCCAATAGAGGACAGGGGACCCACGAGCAGTACTTC
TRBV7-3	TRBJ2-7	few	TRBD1	CVSRATGDWDEQYF	TGTGTCAGCAGGGCTACAGGGGATTGGGACGAGCAGTACTTC
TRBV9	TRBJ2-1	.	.	CASSFRETGSNEQFF	TGTGCCAGCAGCTTTAGGGAGACAGGTAGTAATGAGCAGTTCTTC
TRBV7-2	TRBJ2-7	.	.	CASSVFDGASAYEQYF	TGTGCCAGCAGCGTATTTGATGGGGCTAGCGCCTACGAGCAGTACTTC
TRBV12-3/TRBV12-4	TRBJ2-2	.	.	CASVFRGGRNGELFF	TGTGCCAGCGTGTTTCGAGGGGGTAGGAACGGGGAGCTGTTTTTT
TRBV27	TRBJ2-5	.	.	CASSPSGRSFQETQYF	TGTGCCAGCAGTCCCTCGGGACGGAGCTTTCAAGAGACCCAGTACTTC
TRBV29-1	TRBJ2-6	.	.	CSVEDRSSGANVRTF	TGCAGCGTTGAAGATAGGAGCTCTGGGGCCAACGTCCGGACTTTC
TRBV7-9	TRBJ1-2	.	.	CASSSTNRDTNYGYTF	TGTGCCAGCAGCTCGACAAACCGGGACACGAACTATGGCTACACCTTC
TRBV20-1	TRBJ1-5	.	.	CSAREPSRGRGNQPQHF	TGCAGTGCTAGAGAACCCAGCCGGGGACGAGGCAATCAGCCCCAGCATTTT
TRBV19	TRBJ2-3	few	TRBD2	CASSFQAGGPRDTQYF	TGTGCCAGTAGTTTCCAAGCGGGGGGGCCGAGAGATACGCAGTATTTT
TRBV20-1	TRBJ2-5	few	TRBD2	CSAQGSGRETQYF	TGCAGTGCGCAGGGCAGCGGGAGGGAGACCCAGTACTTC
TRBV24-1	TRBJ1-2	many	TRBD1	CATSDSDRMEGYTF	TGTGCCACCAGTGATTCGGACAGGATGGAGGGCTACACCTTC
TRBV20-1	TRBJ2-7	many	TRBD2	CSSGPGGAYEQYF	TGCAGTTCGGGGCCGGGGGGAGCCTACGAGCAGTACTTC
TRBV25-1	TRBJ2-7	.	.	CASSEPSTFPLLTEQYF	TGTGCCAGCAGTGAACCCTCGACCTTTCCCCTCCTCACCGAGCAGTACTTC
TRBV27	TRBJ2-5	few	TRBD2	CASSPGLAGGQMTQYF	TGTGCCAGCAGTCCCGGACTAGCGGGAGGCCAAATGACCCAGTACTTC
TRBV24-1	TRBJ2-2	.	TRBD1	CATSDSRQGNTGELFF	TGTGCCACCAGTGATTCCCGACAGGGCAACACCGGGGAGCTGTTTTTT
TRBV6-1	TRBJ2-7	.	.	CASSEGGTRAYNEQYF	TGTGCCAGCAGTGAAGGGGGGACTCGAGCCTACAATGAGCAGTACTTC
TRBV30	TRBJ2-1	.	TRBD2	CAWRLGLAGEGSYNEQFF	TGTGCCTGGAGACTGGGACTAGCGGGAGAGGGCTCCTACAATGAGCAGTTCTTC
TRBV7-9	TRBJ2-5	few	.	CASSSRDPPGETQYF	TGTGCCAGCAGCTCAAGGGACCCCCCCGGGGAGACCCAGTACTTC
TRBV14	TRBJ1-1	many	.	CASSHQGNTEAFF	TGTGCCAGCAGCCATCAAGGGAACACTGAAGCTTTCTTT
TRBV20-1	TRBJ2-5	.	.	CSARRGSGETQYF	TGCAGTGCTAGACGAGGGAGTGGAGAGACCCAGTACTTC
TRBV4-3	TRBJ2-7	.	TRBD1	CTSSQALGTGYEQYF	TGCACCAGCAGCCAGGCCCTTGGGACAGGCTACGAGCAGTACTTC
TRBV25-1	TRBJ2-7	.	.	CASSEAGDTSYGQYF	TGTGCCAGCAGTGAAGCTGGGGACACCTCCTACGGGCAGTACTTC
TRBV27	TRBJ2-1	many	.	CASSNVLWGNNEQFF	TGTGCCAGCAGTAATGTACTGTGGGGGAACAATGAGCAGTTCTTC
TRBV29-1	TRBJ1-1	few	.	CSVEYRENTEAFF	TGCAGCGTTGAGTACAGGGAGAACACTGAAGCTTTCTTT
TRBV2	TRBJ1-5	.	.	CASSPRLDQPQHF	TGTGCCAGCAGCCCGAGGCTCGATCAGCCCCAGCATTTT
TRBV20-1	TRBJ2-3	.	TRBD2	CSALSREGRTDTQYF	TGCAGTGCTCTAAGCAGGGAGGGGCGCACAGATACGCAGTATTTT
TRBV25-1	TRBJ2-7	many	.	CASSPLARYEQYF	TGTGCCAGCAGCCCTCTTGCTAGATACGAGCAGTACTTC
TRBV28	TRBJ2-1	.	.	CASCLRRNEQFF	TGTGCCAGCTGTCTGAGGCGGAATGAGCAGTTCTTC
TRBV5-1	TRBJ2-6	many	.	CASSLIAGFGSSPLTF	TGCGCCAGCAGCCTAATCGCAGGGTTCGGGTCTTCGCCCCTGACTTTC
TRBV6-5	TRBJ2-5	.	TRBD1	CASSYAVDRVGETQYF	TGTGCCAGCAGTTACGCGGTGGACAGGGTAGGGGAGACCCAGTACTTC
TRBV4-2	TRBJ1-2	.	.	CASSQEEEGAWGYTF	TGTGCCAGCAGCCAAGAAGAGGAGGGAGCTTGGGGCTACACCTTC
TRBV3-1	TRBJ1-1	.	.	CASSQAWSEAFF	TGTGCCAGCAGCCAAGCTTGGAGTGAAGCTTTCTTT
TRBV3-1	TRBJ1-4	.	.	CASSMGAPPNEKLFF	TGTGCCAGCAGCATGGGGGCGCCACCTAATGAAAAACTGTTTTTT
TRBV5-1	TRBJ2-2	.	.	CASSQTRLGTGELFF	TGCGCCAGCAGCCAGACAAGGTTGGGCACCGGGGAGCTGTTTTTT
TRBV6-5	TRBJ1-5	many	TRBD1	CASRRQGNQPQHF	TGTGCCAGCAGAAGACAGGGGAATCAGCCCCAGCATTTT